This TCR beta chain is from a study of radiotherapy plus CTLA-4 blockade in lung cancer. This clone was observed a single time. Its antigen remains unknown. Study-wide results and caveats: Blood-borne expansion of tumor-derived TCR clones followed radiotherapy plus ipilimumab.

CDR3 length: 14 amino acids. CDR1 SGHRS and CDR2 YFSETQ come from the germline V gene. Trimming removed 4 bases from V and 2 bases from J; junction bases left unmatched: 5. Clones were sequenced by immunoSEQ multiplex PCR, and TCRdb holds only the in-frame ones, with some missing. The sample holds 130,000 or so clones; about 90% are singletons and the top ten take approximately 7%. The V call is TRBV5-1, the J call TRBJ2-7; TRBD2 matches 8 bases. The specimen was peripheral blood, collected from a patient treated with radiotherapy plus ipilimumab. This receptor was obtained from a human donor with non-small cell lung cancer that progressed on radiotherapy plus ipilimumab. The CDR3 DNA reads TGCGCCAGCAGCCTGGGACTAGGGGCCTACGAGCAGTACTTC. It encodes CASSLGLGAYEQYF.